Following are 21 T cell receptor beta chains from one sample sequenced in a study of blood T cell repertoires in COVID-19. Repertoires were generated with immunoSEQ multiplex PCR, while TCRdb's copy carries only in-frame clones and drops some. The sample includes about 430,000 clones, roughly 90% of them seen just once. The sequenced sample consisted of PBMCs or T cells enriched from blood (not recorded which). The receptors derive from a woman aged 18-29 years who had been exposed to COVID-19.

The chain links TRBV28 to TRBJ1-2; 7 bases are shared with TRBD1. The CDR3 is 15 residues long. The trim removed 4 bases at V and 5 bases at J, leaving 10 bases unmatched. Germline V gives CDR1 MDHEN, CDR2 SYDVKM. The CDR3, as DNA: TGTGCCAGCAGTTCCCCCCAGGGGGGTACTTATGGCTACACCTTC. It translates to CASSSPQGGTYGYTF.

The rearrangement links TRBV7-9 to TRBJ1-2, with D possibly matching TRBD1 (6 bases). CDR3 length equals 13 residues. CDR1 and CDR2 from the germline V gene are SEHNR and FQNEAQ (reference sequence). With 5 bases removed from V and 8 bases from J, the gap between germline ends came to 15 bases. CDR3 in amino acids: CASSTTGWYGYTF. CDR3 bases: TGTGCCAGCAGCACCACAGGGTGGTACGGCTACACCTTC.

The rearrangement links TRBV28 to TRBJ1-1; the D gene is possibly TRBD1 (5 bases). CDR3 length: 17 residues. V was shortened by 3 bases and J by 0 bases, with 17 bases between the two germline ends. Germline values: CDR1 MDHEN, CDR2 SYDVKM. The CDR3 nucleotides read TGTGCCAGCAGTTTCCTCCAGGGACGGGGGGTGAACACTGAAGCTTTCTTT. Residues: CASSFLQGRGVNTEAFF.

The gene calls are TRBV10-3 and TRBJ2-7; weak D call: TRBD2 (6 bases). The length of the CDR3 is 15 residues. Per germline, CDR1 ENHRY and CDR2 SYGVKD. V lost 2 bases to trimming and J lost 0 bases, with 11 bases between them. The CDR3 DNA follows: TGTGCCATCAGTGAGGCGGCGGGGAACTCCTACGAGCAGTACTTC. It is translated as CAISEAAGNSYEQYF.

The chain combines TRBV18 with TRBJ2-7, with no clear D. In germline, CDR1 is KGHSH, CDR2 LQKENI. The CDR3 sequence is 14 residues long. V lost 4 bases and J 0 bases, leaving 10 bases between the germline ends. CDR3 sequence reads: CASSRAQSSYEQYF. The CDR3 nucleotides are TGTGCCAGCTCACGCGCACAGAGCTCCTACGAGCAGTACTTC.

The rearrangement uses TRBV5-4 and TRBJ2-3; tentatively, D is TRBD1 (6 bases). Germline loops: CDR1 SGHNT, CDR2 YYREEE (reference sequence). The CDR3 has 17 residues. Trimming pared 4 bases from V and 2 bases from J, leaving 20 bases between. DNA for the CDR3: TGTGCCAGCAGCGACATCACAGGGAATTTTTCCACAGATACGCAGTATTTT. Protein product: CASSDITGNFSTDTQYF.

The rearrangement links TRBV29-1 to TRBJ1-2; D is possibly TRBD1 (5 bases). CDR1 is SQVTM and CDR2 is ANQGSEA in the germline V gene. The CDR3 is 12 residues long. Trimming cost V 3 bases and J 7 bases, with 12 bases left between them. The CDR3 coding sequence is TGCAGCGTTGAGAGGCAGGGTTTTGGCTACACCTTC. It translates to CSVERQGFGYTF. The variable domain in full, with the rest retrieved from reference TRBV29-1 and TRBJ1-2, is SAVISQKPSRDICQRGTSLTIQCQVDSQVTMMFWYRQQPGQSLTLIATANQGSEATYESGFVIDKFPISRPNLTFSTLTVSNMSPEDSSIYLCSVERQGFGYTFGSGTRLTVV.

The V call is TRBV27, the J call TRBJ1-5, with TRBD1 matching 9 bases. CDR1 is MNHEY, CDR2 SMNVEV, per germline (reference sequence). The CDR3 totals 16 residues. J lost 1 base, V lost 4 bases, and 5 bases had no gene match. This CDR3 is CASSSWGTGSNQPQHF. CDR3 DNA: TGTGCCAGCAGTTCCTGGGGGACAGGGAGCAATCAGCCCCAGCATTTT.

This sequence joins TRBV27 and TRBJ2-1; 7 bases fit TRBD1. The CDR3 runs 14 residues. Germline V lookup: CDR1 MNHEY, CDR2 SMNVEV (reference sequence). The V and J ends lost 6 bases and 8 bases, in that order; junction bases with no gene match: 10. The CDR3 region is CASSQRDSGDEQFF. As DNA, the CDR3 is TGTGCCAGCAGCCAGAGGGACAGTGGGGATGAGCAGTTCTTC.

The V gene is TRBV16, the J gene TRBJ1-2, with a tentative D call TRBD1 (6 bases). V was trimmed by 5 bases and J by 6 bases, leaving 16 bases between them. Germline assignment: CDR1 KGHSY and CDR2 FQNENV. This CDR3 has 14 amino acids. The CDR3 here is CASSTIPQGNGYTF. In DNA form, the CDR3 reads TGTGCCAGCAGCACCATCCCACAGGGTAATGGCTACACCTTC.

This chain connects TRBV7-2 to TRBJ2-3; 7 bases are a match to TRBD2. Germline CDR1 is SGHTA and CDR2 is FQGNSA. With V trimmed by 6 bases and J by 4 bases, 10 bases remained unmatched. This CDR3 region has 15 residues. The CDR3 DNA reads TGTGCCAGCAGTTCCCGACTAGCCGGGGCAGATACGCAGTATTTT. Its protein product is CASSSRLAGADTQYF.

The chain recombines TRBV9 with TRBJ2-2; 11 nucleotides match TRBD2. CDR1 SGDLS and CDR2 YYNGEE come from the germline V gene. There are 16 residues in the CDR3. V lost 3 bases and J lost 5; bases outside the gene matches: 6. CDR3 coding DNA: TGTGCCAGCAGCGCCACGGGACTAGCGGCTACCGGGGAGCTGTTTTTT. Translated: CASSATGLAATGELFF. The whole variable domain, filled in from reference TRBV9 and TRBJ2-2, reads DSGVTQTPKHLITATGQRVTLRCSPRSGDLSVYWYQQSLDQGLQFLIQYYNGEERAKGNILERFSAQQFPDLHSELNLSSLELGDSALYFCASSATGLAATGELFFGEGSRLTVL.

This clone has just one count. This sequence joins TRBV27 and TRBJ2-7; a possible D gene is TRBD1 (5 bases). Germline V gives CDR1 MNHEY, CDR2 SMNVEV (reference sequence). The ends were cut back, 4 bases at V and 0 bases at J, with 13 bases in the middle. This CDR3 comprises 15 residues. The CDR3 nucleotides read TGTGCCAGCAGTTATCTTGGGGCTAGCTCCTACGAGCAGTACTTC. Protein: CASSYLGASSYEQYF.

This chain uses TRBV15 with TRBJ1-2; 9 bases line up with TRBD1. The CDR3 is made up of 15 amino acids. Germline CDR1 reads LNHNV; CDR2 reads YYDKDF (reference sequence). J was trimmed by 1 base and V by 9 bases; bases with no gene match: 9. CDR3 region: CATDDRGTYNYGYTF. CDR3 DNA: TGTGCCACGGATGACAGGGGGACATATAACTATGGCTACACCTTC.

This chain links TRBV19 with TRBJ1-5, with a weak D call TRBD1 (6 bases). Trimming shortened V by 6 bases and J by 1 base, and 10 bases separated the two germline ends. Germline V CDR1 and CDR2: LNHDA, SQIVND (reference sequence). This CDR3 has 14 amino acids. This CDR3 is CASSHQGSNQPQHF. The CDR3 DNA follows: TGTGCCAGTAGCCATCAGGGGAGCAATCAGCCCCAGCATTTT.

As concerns this clone: At the DNA level, this CDR3 is encoded by other sequences in the same sample as well. The chain recombines TRBV27 with TRBJ1-5; the match to TRBD1 covers 7 bases. Germline CDR1 MNHEY, CDR2 SMNVEV (reference sequence). This CDR3 region has 13 residues. V gave up 2 bases and J gave up 5 bases; unmatched junction bases: 0. CDR3 coding DNA: TGTGCCAGCAGTTTAACAGGGGATCAGCCCCAGCATTTT. It specifies CASSLTGDQPQHF.

In its sample, this clone was seen a few times. V gene TRBV28 combines with J gene TRBJ2-4, with 9 positions matching TRBD2. With V trimmed by 6 bases and J by 3 bases, 12 bases remained unmatched. This CDR3 spans 17 amino acids. Germline V gene sequence: CDR1 MDHEN, CDR2 SYDVKM. The CDR3 DNA follows: TGTGCCAGCAGCCCGGGGCGGGGGGGCGTGGACAAAAACATTCAGTACTTC. As protein: CASSPGRGGVDKNIQYF.

The table lists this clone with a count of one. V is TRBV24-1 and J is TRBJ1-3; tentative D call: TRBD1 (5 bases). CDR1 and CDR2 from the germline V gene are KGHDR and SFDVKD. With 2 bases removed from V and 2 bases from J, the gap between germline ends came to 9 bases. The CDR3 totals 15 residues. CDR3 DNA sequence: TGTGCCACCAGTGATTCACAGGATACTGGAAACACCATATATTTT. Its translation is CATSDSQDTGNTIYF.

Only a few counts were recorded for this clone. This chain connects TRBV13 to TRBJ1-6; D possibly corresponds to TRBD1 (5 bases). The CDR3 is 18 amino acids. V shed 5 bases and J shed 0 bases, with 17 bases lying between them. Germline CDR1 and CDR2: PRHDT and FYEKMQ (reference sequence). In DNA, the CDR3 is TGTGCCAGCAGCCAGGGACTCCCTATGAGCTCCTATAATTCACCCCTCCACTTT. Its protein product is CASSQGLPMSSYNSPLHF.

This chain joins TRBV5-1 and TRBJ1-5; 9 bases are shared with TRBD1. With 4 bases clipped from V and 4 bases from J, the junction kept 15 bases outside the gene matches. Germline loops: CDR1 SGHRS, CDR2 YFSETQ. This CDR3 is built from 18 residues. CDR3 protein: CASSGGQGALGGNQPQHF. CDR3 coding DNA: TGCGCCAGCAGCGGGGGACAGGGCGCCCTAGGGGGGAATCAGCCCCAGCATTTT.

The V call is TRBV6-5, the J call TRBJ2-7; D call uncertain. The germline V and J ends were trimmed by 5 bases and 3 bases, with 17 bases remaining between them. The CDR3 is made up of 15 amino acids. The V gene's germline CDR1 is MNHEY and CDR2 SVGAGI. The DNA for the CDR3 is TGTGCCAGCAGTATGGGCCCCCAAGTCAACTACGAGCAGTACTTC. Translating gives CASSMGPQVNYEQYF.